This passage covers 3 T cell receptor beta chains from one sample sequenced in a study of T-cell memory formation after mild COVID-19. TCRdb re-derived calls from the 5' RACE reads in MiXCR, one entry per CDR3 protein. The sample has about 38,000 distinct CDR3 sequences; 10% to 12% are singletons. Sequencing was done on a sample of PBMCs or a T cell subset sorted from them (not recorded which). The receptors stem from a man aged 18 to 29 who had mild COVID-19 (a few samples of this study predate the infection). Cell type and time point are not known.

The rearrangement uses TRBV28 and TRBJ1-5; D ambiguous. Germline assignment: CDR1 MDHEN and CDR2 SYDVKM. CDR3 size: 13 residues. The V gene lost 8 bases and the J gene lost 6 bases, with 14 bases spanning the gap. The CDR3: CASLSLLGQPQHF. The CDR3 region has the DNA TGTGCCAGCCTTTCTCTGTTGGGTCAGCCCCAGCATTTT.

At least ten counts were recorded for this clonotype. The V call is TRBV5-1, the J call TRBJ2-3; a weak D match, TRBD2 (6 bases). The CDR3 runs 15 residues. CDR1 and CDR2 (germline): SGHRS, YFSETQ. The V gene lost 4 bases and the J gene lost 6 bases, with 18 bases spanning the gap. The CDR3 sequence is CASSIGLTRGDTQYF. DNA for the CDR3: TGCGCCAGCAGCATTGGTCTGACCCGGGGGGATACGCAGTATTTT.

The V gene is TRBV5-4, the J gene TRBJ2-7; the D gene is possibly TRBD2 (6 bases). The germline CDR1 and CDR2 sequences are SGHNT and YYREEE (reference sequence). The CDR3 has 14 amino acids. Trimming took 4 bases from V and 1 from J, leaving 12 bases between them. The CDR3 nucleotides read TGTGCCAGCAGCCTGGGGGGAGCTTCCTACGAGCAGTACTTC. As protein: CASSLGGASYEQYF.